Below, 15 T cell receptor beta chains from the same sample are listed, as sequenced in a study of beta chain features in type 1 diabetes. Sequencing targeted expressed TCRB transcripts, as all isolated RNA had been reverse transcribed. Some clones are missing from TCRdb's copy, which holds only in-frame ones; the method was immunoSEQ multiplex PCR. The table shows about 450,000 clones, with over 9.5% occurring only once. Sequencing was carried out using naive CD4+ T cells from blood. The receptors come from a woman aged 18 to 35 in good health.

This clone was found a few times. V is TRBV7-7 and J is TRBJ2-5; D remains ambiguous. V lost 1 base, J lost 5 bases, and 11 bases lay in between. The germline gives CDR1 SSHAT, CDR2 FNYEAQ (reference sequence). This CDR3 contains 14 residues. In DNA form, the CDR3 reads TGTGCCAGCAGCTTAGTAGGGTCTCCGGAGACCCAGTACTTC. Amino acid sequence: CASSLVGSPETQYF.

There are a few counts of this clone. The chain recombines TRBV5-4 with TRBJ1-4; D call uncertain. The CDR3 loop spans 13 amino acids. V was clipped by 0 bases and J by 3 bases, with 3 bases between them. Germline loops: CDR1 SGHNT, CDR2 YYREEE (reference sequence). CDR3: CASSLAANEKLFF. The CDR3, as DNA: TGTGCCAGCAGCTTGGCAGCTAATGAAAAACTGTTTTTT.

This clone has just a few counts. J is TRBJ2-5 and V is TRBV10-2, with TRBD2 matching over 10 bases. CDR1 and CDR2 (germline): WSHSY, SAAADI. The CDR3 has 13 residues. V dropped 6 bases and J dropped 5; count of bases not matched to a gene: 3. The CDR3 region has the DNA TGCGCCAGCAGGCCGGGACTAGCGGAGACCCAGTACTTC. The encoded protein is CASRPGLAETQYF.

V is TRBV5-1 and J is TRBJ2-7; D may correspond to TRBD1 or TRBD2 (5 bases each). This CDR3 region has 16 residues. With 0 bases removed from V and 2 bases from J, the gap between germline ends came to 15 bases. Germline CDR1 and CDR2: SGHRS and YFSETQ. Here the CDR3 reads CASSLGGTNPAYEQYF. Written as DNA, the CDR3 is TGCGCCAGCAGCTTGGGTGGGACGAACCCCGCCTACGAGCAGTACTTC. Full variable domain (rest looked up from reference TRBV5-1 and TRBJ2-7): KAGVTQTPRYLIKTRGQQVTLSCSPISGHRSVSWYQQTPGQGLQFLFEYFSETQRNKGNFPGRFSGRQFSNSRSEMNVSTLELGDSALYLCASSLGGTNPAYEQYFGPGTRLTVT.

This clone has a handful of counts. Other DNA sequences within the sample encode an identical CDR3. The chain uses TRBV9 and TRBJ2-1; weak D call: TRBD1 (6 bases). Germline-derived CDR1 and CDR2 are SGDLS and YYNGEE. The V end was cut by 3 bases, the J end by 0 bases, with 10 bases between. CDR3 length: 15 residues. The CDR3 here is CASSAGQSSYNEQFF. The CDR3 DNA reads TGTGCCAGCAGCGCCGGACAGAGCTCCTACAATGAGCAGTTCTTC.

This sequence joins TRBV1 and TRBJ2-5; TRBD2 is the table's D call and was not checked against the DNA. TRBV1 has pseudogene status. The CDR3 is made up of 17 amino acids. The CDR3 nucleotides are TGCACCAGCGGATTAGCGGGAGGAGGTGAGGACCAAGAGACCCAGTACTTC. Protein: CTSGLAGGGEDQETQYF.

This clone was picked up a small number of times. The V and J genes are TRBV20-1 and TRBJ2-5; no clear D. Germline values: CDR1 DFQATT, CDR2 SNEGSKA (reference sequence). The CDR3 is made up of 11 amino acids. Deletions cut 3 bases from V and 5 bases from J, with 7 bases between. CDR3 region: CSASRVETQYF. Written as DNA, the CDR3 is TGCAGTGCTAGCCGCGTCGAGACCCAGTACTTC.

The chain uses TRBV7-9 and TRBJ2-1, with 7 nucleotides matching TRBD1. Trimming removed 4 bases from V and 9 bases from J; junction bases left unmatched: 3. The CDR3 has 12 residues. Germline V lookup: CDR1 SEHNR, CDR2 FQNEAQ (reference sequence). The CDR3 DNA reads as TGTGCCAGCAGCTCACAGGGGTCTGAGCAGTTCTTC. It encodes CASSSQGSEQFF. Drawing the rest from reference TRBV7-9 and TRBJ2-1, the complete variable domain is DTGVSQNPRHKITKRGQNVTFRCDPISEHNRLYWYRQTLGQGPEFLTYFQNEAQLEKSRLLSDRFSAERPKGSFSTLEIQRTEQGDSAMYLCASSSQGSEQFFGPGTRLTVL.

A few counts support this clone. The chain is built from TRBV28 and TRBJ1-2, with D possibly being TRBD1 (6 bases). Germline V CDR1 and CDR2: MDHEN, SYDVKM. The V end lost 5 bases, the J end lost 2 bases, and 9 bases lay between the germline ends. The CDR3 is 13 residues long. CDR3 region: CASSDRSNYGYTF. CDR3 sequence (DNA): TGTGCCAGCAGTGACAGGTCCAACTATGGCTACACCTTC.

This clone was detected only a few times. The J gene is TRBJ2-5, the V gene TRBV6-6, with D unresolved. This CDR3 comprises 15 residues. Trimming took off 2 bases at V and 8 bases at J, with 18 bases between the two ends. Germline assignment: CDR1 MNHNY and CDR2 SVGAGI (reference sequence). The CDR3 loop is CASSYGQSEPETQYF. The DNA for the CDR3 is TGTGCCAGCAGTTACGGCCAGTCTGAACCGGAAACCCAGTACTTC.

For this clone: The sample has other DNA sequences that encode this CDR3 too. CDR3 DNA: TGTGCCAGCTCACCTTCGGGGCAAGAGACCCAGTACTTC. This gives the protein CASSPSGQETQYF. The chain has TRBV18 and TRBJ2-5; D possibly corresponds to TRBD2 (5 bases). Germline CDR1 KGHSH, CDR2 LQKENI. CDR3 size: 13 residues. Trimming took off 3 bases at V and 2 bases at J, with 7 bases between the two ends. Full variable domain (missing parts from reference TRBV18 and TRBJ2-5): NAGVMQNPRHLVRRRGQEARLRCSPMKGHSHVYWYRQLPEEGLKFMVYLQKENIIDESGMPKERFSAEFPKEGPSILRIQQVVRGDSAAYFCASSPSGQETQYFGPGTRLLVL.

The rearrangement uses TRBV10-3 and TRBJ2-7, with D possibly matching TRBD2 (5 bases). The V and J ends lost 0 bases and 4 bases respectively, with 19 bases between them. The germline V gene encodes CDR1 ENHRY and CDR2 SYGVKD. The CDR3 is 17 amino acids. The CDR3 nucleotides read TGTGCCATCAGTGAGTCGACCACCCGGAGGTCGCGGTACGAGCAGTACTTC. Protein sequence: CAISESTTRRSRYEQYF.

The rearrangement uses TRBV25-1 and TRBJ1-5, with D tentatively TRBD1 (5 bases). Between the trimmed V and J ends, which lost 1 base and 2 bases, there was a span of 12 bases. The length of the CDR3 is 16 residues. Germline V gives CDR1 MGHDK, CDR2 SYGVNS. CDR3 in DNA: TGTGCCAGCAGTGAATTGGGAGGGGAGGGCAATCAGCCCCAGCATTTT. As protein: CASSELGGEGNQPQHF.

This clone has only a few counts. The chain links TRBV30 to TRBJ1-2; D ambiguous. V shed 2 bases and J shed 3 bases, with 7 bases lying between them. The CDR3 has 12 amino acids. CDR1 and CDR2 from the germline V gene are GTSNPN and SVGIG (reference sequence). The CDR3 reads CAWSKADYGYTF. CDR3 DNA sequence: TGTGCCTGGAGTAAAGCTGACTATGGCTACACCTTC.

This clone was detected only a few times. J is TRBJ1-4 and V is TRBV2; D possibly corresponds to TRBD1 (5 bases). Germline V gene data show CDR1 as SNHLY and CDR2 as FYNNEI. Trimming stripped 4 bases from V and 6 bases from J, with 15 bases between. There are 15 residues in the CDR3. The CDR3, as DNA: TGTGCCAGCAGTGTGGGTTGGGGCCCGGATGAAAAACTGTTTTTT. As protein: CASSVGWGPDEKLFF.